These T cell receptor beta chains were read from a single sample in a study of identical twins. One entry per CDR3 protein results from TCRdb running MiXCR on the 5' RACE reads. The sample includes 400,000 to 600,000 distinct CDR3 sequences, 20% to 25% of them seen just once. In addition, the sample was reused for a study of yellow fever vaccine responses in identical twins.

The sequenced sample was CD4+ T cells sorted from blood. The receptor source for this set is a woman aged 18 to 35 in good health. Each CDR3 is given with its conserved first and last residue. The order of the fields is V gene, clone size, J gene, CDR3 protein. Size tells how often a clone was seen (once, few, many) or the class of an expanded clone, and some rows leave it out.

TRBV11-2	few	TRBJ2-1	CASSFRLADYNEQFF
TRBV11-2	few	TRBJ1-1	CASSLGLHTEAFF
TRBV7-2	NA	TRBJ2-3	CASSLAGRLAGGFHTDTQYF
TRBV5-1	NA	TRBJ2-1	CASSAGLAGGSSYNEQFF
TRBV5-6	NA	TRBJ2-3	CASSFVATDTQYF
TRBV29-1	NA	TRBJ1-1	CSARGWGGTEAFF
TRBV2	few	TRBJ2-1	CASRLAGVLNEQFF
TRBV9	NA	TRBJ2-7	CASSVASDRTYEQYF
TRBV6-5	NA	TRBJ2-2	CASSSSGIGTGELFF
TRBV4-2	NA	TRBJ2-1	CASSLLTGGPLNEQFF
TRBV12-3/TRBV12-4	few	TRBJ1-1	CASSSSGSTEAFF
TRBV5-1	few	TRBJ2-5	CASSLGTVGETQYF
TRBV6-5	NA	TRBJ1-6	CASSLLGTEESPLHF
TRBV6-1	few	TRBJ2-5	CASSERPPIETQYF
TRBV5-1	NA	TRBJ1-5	CASSLEPPRQGHFNQPQHF
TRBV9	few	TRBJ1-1	CASSVVQGSTEAFF
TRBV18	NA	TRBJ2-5	CASSRGVEQETQYF
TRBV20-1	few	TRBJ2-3	CSAGTSGNQVADTQYF
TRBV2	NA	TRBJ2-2	CASSAGALNTGELFF
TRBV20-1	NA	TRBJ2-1	CSAGDLTSGSAGEQFF
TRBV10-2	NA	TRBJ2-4	CANLTVAKNIQYF
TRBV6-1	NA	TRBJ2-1	CASSPPIASGSEQFF
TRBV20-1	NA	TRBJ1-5	CSADRGSNQPQHF
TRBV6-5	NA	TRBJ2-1	CASSNGDRGVF
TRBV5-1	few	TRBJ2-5	CASSLPGRQETQYF